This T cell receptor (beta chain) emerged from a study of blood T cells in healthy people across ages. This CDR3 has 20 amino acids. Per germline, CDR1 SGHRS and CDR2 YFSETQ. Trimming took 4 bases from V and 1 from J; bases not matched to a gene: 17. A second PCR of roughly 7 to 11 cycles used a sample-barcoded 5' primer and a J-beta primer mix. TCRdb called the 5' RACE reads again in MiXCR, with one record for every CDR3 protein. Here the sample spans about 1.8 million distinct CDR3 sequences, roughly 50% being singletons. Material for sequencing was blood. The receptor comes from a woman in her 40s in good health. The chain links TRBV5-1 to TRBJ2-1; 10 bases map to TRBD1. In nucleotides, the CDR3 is TGCGCCAGCAGCGCGCAGACAGGGGGCAGCGGACCACGATCCTACAATGAGCAGTTCTTC. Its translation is CASSAQTGGSGPRSYNEQFF.